This T cell receptor (beta chain) comes out of a study of a mutant IDH1 vaccine in newly diagnosed glioma. Turning to the study itself: Eight vaccinations were given in weeks 1, 3, 5, 7, 11, 15, 19 and 23. Males made up 62.5% and females about 40% of treated patients, whose mean age was around 40 years. Previous treatment comprised radiotherapy, temozolomide, or both, mostly both. Study outcomes and limitations: Vaccine-induced responses were seen in approximately 93% of patients, spanning several MHC alleles.

Points on this clone: Its antigen is currently unknown.

Some clones are missing from TCRdb's copy, which holds only in-frame ones; the method was immunoSEQ multiplex PCR. The sample comprises roughly 43,000 clones, about three quarters of which are singletons, and 5.3% rests with the top ten. Per germline, CDR1 SGHRS and CDR2 YFSETQ. V was shortened by 0 bases and J by 10 bases, with 14 bases between the two germline ends. The CDR3 length is 14 residues. Time point denoted: week 23, last vaccination. Every vaccination contained 300 ug of the mutant IDH1 20-mer peptide and was paired with topical imiquimod. This rearrangement joins TRBV5-1 to TRBJ2-1; D gene unclear. Sample: PBMCs, taken from a glioma patient whose treatment included an IDH1 peptide vaccine. This TCR was recovered from a middle-aged man with glioma. This chain's CDR3 is CASSLGSGGEEQFF. The CDR3 DNA reads TGCGCCAGCAGCTTGGGCTCAGGTGGAGAAGAGCAGTTCTTC. The complete variable domain, with remaining parts taken from reference TRBV5-1 and TRBJ2-1, reads KAGVTQTPRYLIKTRGQQVTLSCSPISGHRSVSWYQQTPGQGLQFLFEYFSETQRNKGNFPGRFSGRQFSNSRSEMNVSTLELGDSALYLCASSLGSGGEEQFFGPGTRLTVL.